This T cell receptor (beta chain) appears in the sequencing data of a study of CD8+ T cells in alopecia areata (dated by TCRdb to between 2018 and 2020). Broadly, across the study: The treated patients took part in an open-label pilot trial in which moderate-to-severe alopecia areata was treated with oral tofacitinib at 5 to 10 mg twice daily. Tofacitinib was administered for 6 to 18 months, and 6 months of follow-up off drug were then conducted to assess delayed response and recurrence. To study T cell clonal expansion in alopecia areata, the researchers applied high-throughput TCRbeta sequencing to both the C3H/HeJ mouse model and human patients. On the human side, TCRbeta sequencing was run on scalp tissue and on sorted CD4+ and CD8+ peripheral blood T cells from healthy controls and from alopecia areata patients with either patchy or totalis/universalis disease. Tofacitinib-treated patients had biopsies at baseline and at 4 and 24 weeks of treatment, with a later scalp biopsy in several patients. Clonality in the scalp was compared among normal scalp (n=4), patchy alopecia areata scalp (n=8), and alopecia totalis/universalis scalp (n=8). The RNA source kit depended on sample type: the PAXgene miRNA kit for fixed scalp, the miRNeasy kit for PBMCs, and the RNeasy kit for mouse skin. TCRbeta CDR3 regions were amplified by immunoSEQ multiplex PCR using 35 Vbeta forward and 13 Jbeta reverse primers. Beyond this particular receptor, the publication reports: Unlike mouse skin, which is dominated by gammadelta T cells, normal human skin has resident alphabeta T cells that are also sequenced, and this complicates analysis of the scalp TCR repertoire. Compared with normal scalp, lesional scalp had higher clonality and more expanded CD8+ clones, particularly in alopecia totalis/universalis, a pattern that suggests antigenic drive. Shared TCR sequences between patients were less evident than in mice, which may be partly attributable to HLA diversity in the patient population.

The sample's time point label is to be understood as: baseline before oral tofacitinib. Lesional scalp punch biopsies and peripheral blood were collected from alopecia areata patients. PBMCs were isolated by density centrifugation and stained for CD3, CD4 and CD8, and CD4+ and CD8+ T cells were sorted on a FACSAria. As to this clone: Its antigen remains unidentified. There are no base qualities to consult, and no much larger clone falls within one base.

The library was produced with the immunoSEQ multiplex PCR assay. To provide template for TCR sequencing, every sample had RNA extracted and reverse transcribed into cDNA. SuperScript III was used for first-strand cDNA synthesis, primed with a 2:1 mix of oligo-dT and random hexamers. A synthetic immune receptor repertoire was used to assess amplification bias, and residual bias was removed computationally. The published analysis was carried out like this. Raw reads were preprocessed to remove errors, and CDR3 was defined according to IMGT conventions as the region from the conserved cysteine to phenylalanine. Clonality was computed as 1 minus the Shannon entropy, with the entropy normalized by log2 of the number of productive unique TCRs. Whether scalp clones were CD4 or CD8 was inferred by matching scalp TCRbeta sequences against CD4 and CD8 repertoires sorted from blood. This is the immuneACCESS table as TCRdb keeps it, with only in-frame sequences that have V and J called. A part of the clones is gone; compared with another copy, unresolved V genes explain less than half, and the rest is unexplained. V and J calls and clone size are given by that table; D and trimming were obtained from the DNA. The sample table holds almost 250,000 clones, of which about 68% were seen once. The biggest ten clones account for around 1.2% of the sample.

This material consisted of CD4+ T cells sorted from blood, taken at week 0. The source is a human donor with alopecia areata.

The nucleotide sequence is TGTGCCTTGAGAGTCGGAGGACAAGCTTTCTTT. Protein translation: CALRVGGQAFF. The rearrangement joined TRBV30 to TRBJ1-1, with no reliable assignment of the D segment. The CDR3 sequence holds 11 residues, the cysteine and phenylalanine included. Here the CDR3 DNA is all that survives: 33 bases in frame from base 1. Taken from the germline V gene (reference sequence), the CDR1 and CDR2 loops are GTSNPN and SVGIG. V loses 7 bases of germline sequence and J loses 9 bases, and the interval between the two ends is 15 bases.